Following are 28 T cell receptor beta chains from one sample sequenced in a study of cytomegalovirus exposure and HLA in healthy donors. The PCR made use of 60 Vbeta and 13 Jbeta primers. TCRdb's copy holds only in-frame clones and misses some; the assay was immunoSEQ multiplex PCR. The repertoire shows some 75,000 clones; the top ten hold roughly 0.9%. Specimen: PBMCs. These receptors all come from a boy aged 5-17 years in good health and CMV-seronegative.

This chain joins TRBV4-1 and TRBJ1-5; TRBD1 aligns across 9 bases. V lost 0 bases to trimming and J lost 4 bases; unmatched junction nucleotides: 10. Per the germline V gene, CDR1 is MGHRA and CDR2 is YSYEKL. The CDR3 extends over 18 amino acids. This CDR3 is CASSQDQTGQGRNQPQHF. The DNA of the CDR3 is TGCGCCAGCAGCCAAGATCAGACAGGACAGGGGAGAAATCAGCCCCAGCATTTT.

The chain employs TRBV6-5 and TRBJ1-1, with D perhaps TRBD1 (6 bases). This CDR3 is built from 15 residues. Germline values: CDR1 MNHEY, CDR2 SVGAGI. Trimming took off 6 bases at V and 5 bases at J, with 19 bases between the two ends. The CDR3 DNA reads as TGTGCCAGCAGCTATGGTCCCAGGGGTTCTACTGAAGCTTTCTTT. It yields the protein CASSYGPRGSTEAFF.

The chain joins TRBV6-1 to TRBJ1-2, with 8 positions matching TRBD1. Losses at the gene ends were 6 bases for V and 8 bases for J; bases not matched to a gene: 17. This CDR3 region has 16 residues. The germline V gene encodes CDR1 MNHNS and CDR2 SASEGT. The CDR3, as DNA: TGTGCCAGCAGGGAACGGACTGGACAGGGTTCATGGGGCTACACCTTC. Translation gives CASRERTGQGSWGYTF.

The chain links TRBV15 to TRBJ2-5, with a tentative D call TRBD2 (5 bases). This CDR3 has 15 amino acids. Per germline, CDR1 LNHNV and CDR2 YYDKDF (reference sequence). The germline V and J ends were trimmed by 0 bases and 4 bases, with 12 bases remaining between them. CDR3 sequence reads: CATSREGKEAETQYF. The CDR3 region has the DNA TGTGCCACCAGCAGAGAGGGGAAGGAGGCAGAGACCCAGTACTTC.

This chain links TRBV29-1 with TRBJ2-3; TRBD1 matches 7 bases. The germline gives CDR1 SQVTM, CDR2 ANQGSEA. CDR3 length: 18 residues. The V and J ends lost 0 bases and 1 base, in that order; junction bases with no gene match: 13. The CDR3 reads CSVEDLGTALLGTDTQYF. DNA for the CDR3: TGCAGCGTTGAAGATTTGGGGACAGCCCTCTTGGGCACAGATACGCAGTATTTT.

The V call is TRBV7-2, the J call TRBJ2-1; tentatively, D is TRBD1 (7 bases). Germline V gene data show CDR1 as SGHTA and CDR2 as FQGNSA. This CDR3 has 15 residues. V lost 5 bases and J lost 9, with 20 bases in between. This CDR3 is CASSQEGAPFGEQFF. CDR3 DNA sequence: TGTGCCAGCAGCCAGGAGGGGGCTCCCTTTGGTGAGCAGTTCTTC.

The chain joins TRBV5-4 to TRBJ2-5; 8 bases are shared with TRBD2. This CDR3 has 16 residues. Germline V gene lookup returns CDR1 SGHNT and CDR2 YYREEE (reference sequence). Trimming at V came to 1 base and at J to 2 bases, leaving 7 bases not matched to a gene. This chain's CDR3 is CASSLPLTSGQETQYF. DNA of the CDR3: TGTGCCAGCAGCTTGCCTCTCACTAGCGGACAAGAGACCCAGTACTTC.

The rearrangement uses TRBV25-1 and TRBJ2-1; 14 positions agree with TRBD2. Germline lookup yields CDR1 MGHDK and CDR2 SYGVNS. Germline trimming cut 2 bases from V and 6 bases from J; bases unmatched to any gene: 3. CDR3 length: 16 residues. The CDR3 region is CASSELGTSGGNEQFF. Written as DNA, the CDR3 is TGTGCCAGCAGTGAACTGGGGACTAGCGGGGGCAATGAGCAGTTCTTC.

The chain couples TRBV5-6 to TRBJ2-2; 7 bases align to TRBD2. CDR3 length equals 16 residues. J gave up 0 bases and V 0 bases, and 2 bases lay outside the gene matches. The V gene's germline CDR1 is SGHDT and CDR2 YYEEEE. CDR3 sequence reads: CASSLAAGTNTGELFF. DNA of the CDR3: TGTGCCAGCAGCTTGGCAGCGGGGACGAACACCGGGGAGCTGTTTTTT.

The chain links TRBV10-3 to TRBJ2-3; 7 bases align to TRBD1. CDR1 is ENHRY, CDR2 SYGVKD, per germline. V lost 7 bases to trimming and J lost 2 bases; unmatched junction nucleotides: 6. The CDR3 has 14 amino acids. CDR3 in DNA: TGTGCCATCACCACAGGGGACACCACAGATACGCAGTATTTT. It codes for CAITTGDTTDTQYF.

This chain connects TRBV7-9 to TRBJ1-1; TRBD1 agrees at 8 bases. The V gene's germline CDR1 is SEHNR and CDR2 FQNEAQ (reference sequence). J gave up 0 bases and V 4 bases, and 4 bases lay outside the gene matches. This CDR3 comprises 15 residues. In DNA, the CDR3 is TGTGCCAGCAGCTATCCGACAGGGGTGAACACTGAAGCTTTCTTT. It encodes CASSYPTGVNTEAFF.

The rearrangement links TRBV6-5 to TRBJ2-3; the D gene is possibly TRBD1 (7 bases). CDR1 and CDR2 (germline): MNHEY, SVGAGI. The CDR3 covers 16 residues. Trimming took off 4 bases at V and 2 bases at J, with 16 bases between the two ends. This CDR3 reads CASSLLGRGATDTQYF. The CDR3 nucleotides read TGTGCCAGCAGTTTACTCGGCAGGGGGGCCACAGATACGCAGTATTTT.

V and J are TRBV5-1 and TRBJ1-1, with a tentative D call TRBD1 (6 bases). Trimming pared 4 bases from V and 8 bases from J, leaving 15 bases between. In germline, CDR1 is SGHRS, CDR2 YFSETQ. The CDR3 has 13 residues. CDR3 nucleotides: TGCGCCAGCAGCCCGGGGGGCGCCTTCGAAGCTTTCTTT. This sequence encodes CASSPGGAFEAFF.

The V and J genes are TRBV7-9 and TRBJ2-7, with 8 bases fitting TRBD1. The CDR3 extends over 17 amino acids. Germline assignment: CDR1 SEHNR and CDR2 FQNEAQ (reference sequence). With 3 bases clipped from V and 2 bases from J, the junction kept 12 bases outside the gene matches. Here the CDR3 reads CASSFQTYTGGTYEQYF. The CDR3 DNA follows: TGTGCCAGCAGCTTCCAAACTTACACAGGGGGGACCTACGAGCAGTACTTC.

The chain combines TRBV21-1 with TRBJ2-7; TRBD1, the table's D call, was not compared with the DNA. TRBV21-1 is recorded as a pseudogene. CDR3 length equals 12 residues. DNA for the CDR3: TGTGCCAGCAGTAGCCCAGGGTTCGAGCAGTACTTC. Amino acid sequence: CASSSPGFEQYF.

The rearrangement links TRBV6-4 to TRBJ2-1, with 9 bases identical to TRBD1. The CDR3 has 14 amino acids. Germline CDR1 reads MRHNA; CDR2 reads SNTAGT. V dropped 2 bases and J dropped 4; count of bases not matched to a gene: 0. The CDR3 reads CASSDGQGYNEQFF. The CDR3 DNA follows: TGTGCCAGCAGTGACGGACAGGGGTACAATGAGCAGTTCTTC.

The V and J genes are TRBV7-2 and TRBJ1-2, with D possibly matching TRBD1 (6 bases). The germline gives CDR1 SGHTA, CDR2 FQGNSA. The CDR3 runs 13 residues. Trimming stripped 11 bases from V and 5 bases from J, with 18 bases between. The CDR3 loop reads CALTRTAEYGYTF. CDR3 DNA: TGTGCCTTAACGAGGACAGCGGAATATGGCTACACCTTC.

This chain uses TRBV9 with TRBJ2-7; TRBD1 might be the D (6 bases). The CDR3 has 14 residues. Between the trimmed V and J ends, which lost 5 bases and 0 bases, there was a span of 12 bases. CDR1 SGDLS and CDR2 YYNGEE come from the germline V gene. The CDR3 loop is CASSGQPNSYEQYF. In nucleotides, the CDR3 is TGTGCCAGCAGTGGACAGCCCAACTCCTACGAGCAGTACTTC.

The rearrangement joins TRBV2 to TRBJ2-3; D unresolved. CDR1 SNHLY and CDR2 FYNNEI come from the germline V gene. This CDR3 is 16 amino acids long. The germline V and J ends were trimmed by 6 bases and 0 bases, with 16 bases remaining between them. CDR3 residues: CASRGRLLPSTDTQYF. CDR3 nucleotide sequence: TGTGCCAGCAGAGGTCGACTGCTTCCTAGCACAGATACGCAGTATTTT.

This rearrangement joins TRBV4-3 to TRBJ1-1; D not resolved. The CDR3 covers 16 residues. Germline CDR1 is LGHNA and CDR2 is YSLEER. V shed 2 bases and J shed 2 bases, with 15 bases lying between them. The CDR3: CASSQFSTAVNTEAFF. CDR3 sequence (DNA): TGCGCCAGCAGCCAATTCTCTACAGCCGTTAACACTGAAGCTTTCTTT.

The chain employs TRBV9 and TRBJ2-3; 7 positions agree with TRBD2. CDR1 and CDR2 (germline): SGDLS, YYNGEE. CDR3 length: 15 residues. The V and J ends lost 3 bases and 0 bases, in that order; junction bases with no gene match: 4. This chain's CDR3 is CASSAISGSTDTQYF. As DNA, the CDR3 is TGTGCCAGCAGCGCAATTAGCGGGAGCACAGATACGCAGTATTTT.

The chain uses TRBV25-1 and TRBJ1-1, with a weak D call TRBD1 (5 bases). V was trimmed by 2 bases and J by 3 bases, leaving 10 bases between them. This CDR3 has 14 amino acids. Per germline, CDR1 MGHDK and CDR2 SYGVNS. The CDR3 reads CASSEQGLDTEAFF. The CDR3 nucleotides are TGTGCCAGCAGTGAACAGGGATTGGACACTGAAGCTTTCTTT.

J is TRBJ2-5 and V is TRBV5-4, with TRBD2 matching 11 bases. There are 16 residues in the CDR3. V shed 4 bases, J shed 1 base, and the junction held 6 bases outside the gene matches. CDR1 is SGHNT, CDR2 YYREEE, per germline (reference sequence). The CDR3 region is CASSPGLAVVQETQYF. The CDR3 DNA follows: TGTGCCAGCAGCCCGGGACTAGCGGTAGTCCAAGAGACCCAGTACTTC.

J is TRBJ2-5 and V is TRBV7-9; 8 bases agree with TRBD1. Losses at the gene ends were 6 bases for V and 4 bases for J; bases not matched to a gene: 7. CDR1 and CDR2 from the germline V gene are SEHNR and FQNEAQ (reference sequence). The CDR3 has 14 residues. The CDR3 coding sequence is TGTGCCAGCAGTTCCTACGGGACAGGAGAGACCCAGTACTTC. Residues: CASSSYGTGETQYF. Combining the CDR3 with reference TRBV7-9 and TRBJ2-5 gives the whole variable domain DTGVSQNPRHKITKRGQNVTFRCDPISEHNRLYWYRQTLGQGPEFLTYFQNEAQLEKSRLLSDRFSAERPKGSFSTLEIQRTEQGDSAMYLCASSSYGTGETQYFGPGTRLLVL.

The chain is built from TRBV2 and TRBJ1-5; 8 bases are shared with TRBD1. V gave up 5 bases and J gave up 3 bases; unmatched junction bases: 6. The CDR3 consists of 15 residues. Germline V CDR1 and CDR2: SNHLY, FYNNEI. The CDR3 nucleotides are TGTGCCAGCAGTCGCCTACAGGGGGTCAATCAGCCCCAGCATTTT. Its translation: CASSRLQGVNQPQHF.

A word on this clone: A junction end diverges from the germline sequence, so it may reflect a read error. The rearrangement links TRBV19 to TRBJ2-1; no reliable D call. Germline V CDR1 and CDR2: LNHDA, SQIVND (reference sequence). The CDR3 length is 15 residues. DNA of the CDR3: TGTGCCAGTCGCTTGGCAGTAACCTCCGACAATGAGCAGTTCTTC. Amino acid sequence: CASRLAVTSDNEQFF.

The CDR3, as DNA: TGTGCCAGCAGGACAGGGGTCTTTGGAAACACCATATATTTT. This encodes CASRTGVFGNTIYF. The V and J genes are TRBV19 and TRBJ1-3, with 9 bases lining up with TRBD1. From germline, CDR1 is LNHDA and CDR2 SQIVND (reference sequence). CDR3 length equals 14 residues. V lost 9 bases and J lost 3; bases outside the gene matches: 6.

The CDR3: CASSQGQGLSYGYTF. The DNA of the CDR3 is TGCGCCAGCAGCCAAGGGCAGGGTTTAAGCTATGGCTACACCTTC. This chain links TRBV4-1 with TRBJ1-2; maybe TRBD1 (5 bases). The CDR3 extends over 15 amino acids. Trimming cost V 1 base and J 4 bases, with 13 bases left between them. Germline V lookup: CDR1 MGHRA, CDR2 YSYEKL.